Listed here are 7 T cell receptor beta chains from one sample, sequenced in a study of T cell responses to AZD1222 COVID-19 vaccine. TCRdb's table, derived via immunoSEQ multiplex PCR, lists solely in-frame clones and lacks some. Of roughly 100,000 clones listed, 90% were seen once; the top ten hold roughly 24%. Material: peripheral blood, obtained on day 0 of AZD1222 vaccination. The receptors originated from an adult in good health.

CDR3 in amino acids: CASSKHGPTLYEQYF. Here the CDR3 DNA reads TGTGCCAGTAGTAAACATGGACCCACACTTTACGAGCAGTACTTC. V gene TRBV19 combines with J gene TRBJ2-7; no clear D gene. The CDR3 spans 15 residues. In germline, CDR1 is LNHDA, CDR2 SQIVND (reference sequence). V lost 4 bases, J lost 4 bases, and 17 bases lay in between.

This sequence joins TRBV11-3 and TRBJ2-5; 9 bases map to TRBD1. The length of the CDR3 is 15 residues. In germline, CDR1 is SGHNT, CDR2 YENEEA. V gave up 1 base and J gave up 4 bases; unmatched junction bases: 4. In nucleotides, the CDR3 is TGTGCCAGCAGCTTAGGAGGGACAGGGAGAGAGACCCAGTACTTC. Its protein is CASSLGGTGRETQYF.

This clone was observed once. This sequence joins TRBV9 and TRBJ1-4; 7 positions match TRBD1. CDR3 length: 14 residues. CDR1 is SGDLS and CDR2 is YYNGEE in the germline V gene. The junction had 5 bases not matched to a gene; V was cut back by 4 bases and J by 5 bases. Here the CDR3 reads CASSRQGGNEKLFF. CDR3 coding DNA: TGTGCCAGCAGCCGACAGGGTGGGAATGAAAAACTGTTTTTT.

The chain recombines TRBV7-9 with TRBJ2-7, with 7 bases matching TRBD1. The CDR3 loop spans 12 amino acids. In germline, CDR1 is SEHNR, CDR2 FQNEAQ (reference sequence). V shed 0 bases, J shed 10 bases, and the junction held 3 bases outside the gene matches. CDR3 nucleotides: TGTGCCAGCAGCTTAGCCGACAGGGAACAGTACTTC. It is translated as CASSLADREQYF. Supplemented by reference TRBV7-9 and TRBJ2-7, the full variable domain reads DTGVSQNPRHKITKRGQNVTFRCDPISEHNRLYWYRQTLGQGPEFLTYFQNEAQLEKSRLLSDRFSAERPKGSFSTLEIQRTEQGDSAMYLCASSLADREQYFGPGTRLTVT.

The CDR3 DNA is TGCGCCAGCAGCTTGGGTACTAGCGGGAGGGCCTACGAGCAGTACTTC. Amino acids: CASSLGTSGRAYEQYF. The J gene is TRBJ2-7, the V gene TRBV5-1; 13 bases match TRBD2. Germline V gives CDR1 SGHRS, CDR2 YFSETQ. V lost 0 bases to trimming and J lost 2 bases; unmatched junction nucleotides: 2. There are 16 residues in the CDR3.

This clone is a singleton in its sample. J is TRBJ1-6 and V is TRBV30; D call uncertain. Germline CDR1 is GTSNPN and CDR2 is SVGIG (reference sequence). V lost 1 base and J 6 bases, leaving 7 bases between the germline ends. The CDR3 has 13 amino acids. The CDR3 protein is CAWSAEGNSPLHF. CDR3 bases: TGTGCCTGGAGTGCTGAGGGTAATTCACCCCTCCACTTT. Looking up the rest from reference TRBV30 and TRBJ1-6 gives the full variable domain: SQTIHQWPATLVQPVGSPLSLECTVEGTSNPNLYWYRQAAGRGLQLLFYSVGIGQISSEVPQNLSASRPQDRQFILSSKKLLLSDSGFYLCAWSAEGNSPLHFGNGTRLTVT.

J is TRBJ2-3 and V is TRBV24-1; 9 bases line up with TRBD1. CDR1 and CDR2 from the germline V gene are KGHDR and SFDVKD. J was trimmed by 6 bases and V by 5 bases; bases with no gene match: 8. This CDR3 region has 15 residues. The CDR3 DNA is TGTGCCACCAGTGGGACCACAGGGGGCTCGGATACGCAGTATTTT. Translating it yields CATSGTTGGSDTQYF.